This T cell receptor beta chain was obtained from a study of T-cell reconstitution after alpha-beta-depleted transplantation in children. To note about this clonotype: Its antigen is as yet unknown.

Notes on the study in general: Most T-cell counts and diversity one year after the transplant came from T cells that were newly produced.

Preparation of the TCRbeta library was carried out with unique molecular identifiers. TCRdb reprocessed the PCR reads via MiXCR and lists one record per CDR3 protein. The data hold hundreds of thousands of distinct CDR3 sequences, with just over 7.5% observed a single time. The CDR3 contains 18 residues. CDR1 SGDLS and CDR2 YYNGEE come from the germline V gene. V lost 0 bases, J lost 1 base, and 20 bases lay in between. This clonotype was obtained from a female patient aged 2 to 10 who had a stem cell transplant for Fanconi anemia, so the T cells may come from the graft donor. The sequencing here drew on peripheral blood, taken 360 days after TCRalphabeta/CD19-depleted stem cell transplant. V gene TRBV9 combines with J gene TRBJ2-7; D might be TRBD1 (6 bases). This chain's CDR3 is CASSVGISTRGLSYEQYF. CDR3 DNA: TGTGCCAGCAGCGTAGGAATATCGACCAGGGGTCTTTCCTACGAGCAGTACTTC.